These 17 T cell receptor beta chains came from one sample sequenced in a study of cytomegalovirus exposure and HLA in healthy donors. Some clones are missing from TCRdb's copy, which holds only in-frame ones; the method was immunoSEQ multiplex PCR. The sample carries 71,000 or so clones, approximately 94% recorded once. The sequenced sample consisted of PBMCs. The origin of the receptors is a young woman in good health and CMV-seropositive.

This clone was counted once. The chain couples TRBV10-3 to TRBJ1-1, with a tentative D call TRBD1 (6 bases). Germline-derived CDR1 and CDR2 are ENHRY and SYGVKD. The CDR3 spans 11 residues. V was clipped by 7 bases and J by 6 bases, with 9 bases between them. CDR3 in DNA: TGTGCCATCAAAGACAGGTCTGAAGCTTTCTTT. This translates into CAIKDRSEAFF.

V is TRBV29-1 and J is TRBJ1-1; D unresolved. Germline assignment: CDR1 SQVTM and CDR2 ANQGSEA. This CDR3 has 13 residues. V lost 6 bases and J lost 1, with 12 bases in between. CDR3: CSVQDGRNTEAFF. In DNA, the CDR3 is TGCAGCGTGCAAGACGGGAGGAACACTGAAGCTTTCTTT.

The chain joins TRBV29-1 to TRBJ2-2; the D gene is possibly TRBD2 (6 bases). There are 14 residues in the CDR3. Germline loops: CDR1 SQVTM, CDR2 ANQGSEA. V lost 4 bases and J 0 bases, leaving 9 bases between the germline ends. The CDR3 is CSVGTIANTGELFF. In nucleotides, the CDR3 is TGCAGCGTTGGGACTATCGCGAACACCGGGGAGCTGTTTTTT.

The V call is TRBV28, the J call TRBJ2-5; 13 bases are a match to TRBD2. The CDR3 spans 16 residues. V dropped 4 bases and J dropped 5; count of bases not matched to a gene: 7. CDR1 is MDHEN, CDR2 SYDVKM, per germline. CDR3 loop: CASSSGTSGMGETQYF. CDR3 sequence (DNA): TGTGCCAGCAGTTCTGGGACTAGCGGGATGGGGGAGACCCAGTACTTC.

This sequence joins TRBV28 and TRBJ2-1; 11 bases map to TRBD2. The CDR3 is made up of 15 amino acids. After removal of 6 bases from V and 4 bases from J, the junction contained 5 bases not matched to a gene. The germline V gene has CDR1 MDHEN and CDR2 SYDVKM. The CDR3 loop reads CASRVAGGNYNEQFF. The CDR3 nucleotides read TGTGCCAGCAGGGTAGCGGGAGGGAATTACAATGAGCAGTTCTTC.

This clone was found once. J is TRBJ1-1 and V is TRBV7-9; TRBD1 is a possible D gene (6 bases). Germline CDR1 is SEHNR and CDR2 is FQNEAQ (reference sequence). CDR3 length: 14 residues. The V gene lost 2 bases and the J gene lost 4 bases, with 11 bases spanning the gap. The CDR3 DNA sequence: TGTGCCAGCAGCTTAACAGGGTCGGGCACTGAAGCTTTCTTT. Translating it yields CASSLTGSGTEAFF.

This clone was seen a single time. The chain employs TRBV28 and TRBJ2-1, with 13 positions matching TRBD2. CDR1 and CDR2 from the germline V gene are MDHEN and SYDVKM. V trimming: 1 base; J trimming: 7 bases; junction bases outside the gene matches: 7. The CDR3 sequence is 17 residues long. In nucleotides, the CDR3 is TGTGCCAGCAGTTTATACGGACTAGCGGGGGCCGGGAATGAGCAGTTCTTC. Its translation: CASSLYGLAGAGNEQFF. Filled out from reference TRBV28 and TRBJ2-1, the complete variable domain reads DVKVTQSSRYLVKRTGEKVFLECVQDMDHENMFWYRQDPGLGLRLIYFSYDVKMKEKGDIPEGYSVSREKKERFSLILESASTNQTSMYLCASSLYGLAGAGNEQFFGPGTRLTVL.

V gene TRBV2 combines with J gene TRBJ2-4; TRBD1 might be the D (6 bases). The germline V gene encodes CDR1 SNHLY and CDR2 FYNNEI. CDR3 length equals 16 residues. V lost 3 bases and J lost 3, with 15 bases in between. The CDR3: CASSDPYRVDKNIQYF. The CDR3 region has the DNA TGTGCCAGCAGTGATCCCTACAGGGTTGACAAAAACATTCAGTACTTC.

The rearrangement uses TRBV7-2 and TRBJ2-7; TRBD1 is a possible D gene (6 bases). The CDR3 contains 15 residues. V lost 6 bases and J 3 bases, leaving 18 bases between the germline ends. Germline values: CDR1 SGHTA, CDR2 FQGNSA. The CDR3 DNA reads TGTGCCAGCAGTTTTCACCCGGGACAACTCTACGAGCAGTACTTC. This translates into CASSFHPGQLYEQYF.

The chain links TRBV6-5 to TRBJ2-7, with TRBD2 matching 8 bases. Germline V gene sequence: CDR1 MNHEY, CDR2 SVGAGI. V shed 6 bases, J shed 5 bases, and the junction held 12 bases outside the gene matches. The CDR3 has 15 amino acids. CDR3 bases: TGTGCCAGCAGGCTATCCGGGGGGGCCGACCACGAGCAGTACTTC. Protein: CASRLSGGADHEQYF.

The chain uses TRBV18 and TRBJ2-7; possibly TRBD2 for D (5 bases). Germline V gene data show CDR1 as KGHSH and CDR2 as LQKENI. The length of the CDR3 is 15 residues. V was shortened by 3 bases and J by 4 bases, with 16 bases between the two germline ends. CDR3 bases: TGTGCCAGCTCACCCCCACTAGAAATGGAATACGAGCAGTACTTC. The encoded protein is CASSPPLEMEYEQYF.

This chain joins TRBV7-2 and TRBJ2-2, with a weak D call TRBD1 (6 bases). Trimming left V 3 bases short and J 4 bases short, with 9 bases between. CDR3 length: 14 residues. Germline V CDR1 and CDR2: SGHTA, FQGNSA. CDR3 loop: CASSLDRTTGELFF. CDR3 nucleotides: TGTGCCAGCAGCTTGGACAGAACCACCGGGGAGCTGTTTTTT.

This clone was detected once. This chain's CDR3 is CSVSLIPNPTDTQYF. The CDR3 DNA is TGCAGCGTATCCCTAATACCAAACCCCACAGATACGCAGTATTTT. This chain links TRBV29-1 with TRBJ2-3; no firm D call. The CDR3 spans 15 residues. CDR1 and CDR2 (germline): SQVTM, ANQGSEA. Trimming took 6 bases from V and 2 from J, leaving 18 bases between them.

The chain employs TRBV7-2 and TRBJ2-7, with TRBD1 matching 8 bases. Germline V gene data show CDR1 as SGHTA and CDR2 as FQGNSA. V shed 5 bases and J 3 bases; nucleotides not matched to a gene: 9. This CDR3 contains 15 residues. The CDR3 spells CASSHSRDRSYEQYF. CDR3 nucleotides: TGTGCCAGCAGCCACTCGAGGGACAGGAGCTACGAGCAGTACTTC.

This clone came up a few times. The CDR3 coding sequence is TGTGCCAGCAGCTTTGAGTTTAACACCGGGGAGCTGTTTTTT. Translation: CASSFEFNTGELFF. The V call is TRBV7-8, the J call TRBJ2-2; D gene unclear. The CDR3 totals 14 residues. Germline lookup yields CDR1 SGHVS and CDR2 FQNEAQ. Trimming shortened V by 3 bases and J by 2 bases, and 7 bases separated the two germline ends.

The chain has TRBV7-3 and TRBJ2-2; tentative D call: TRBD2 (6 bases). CDR1 and CDR2 from the germline V gene are SGHTA and FQGTGA. This CDR3 spans 17 amino acids. V lost 0 bases and J lost 0, with 11 bases in between. CDR3 residues: CASSLTYPGANTGELFF. The CDR3 DNA sequence: TGTGCCAGCAGCTTAACATATCCGGGAGCGAACACCGGGGAGCTGTTTTTT.

This clone was counted once. This sequence joins TRBV10-3 and TRBJ2-2; D ambiguous. This CDR3 has 12 residues. Per germline, CDR1 ENHRY and CDR2 SYGVKD. The germline V and J ends were trimmed by 5 bases and 3 bases, with 4 bases remaining between them. CDR3 coding DNA: TGTGCCATCAGTCGAGACACCGGGGAGCTGTTTTTT. Protein sequence: CAISRDTGELFF.